These 27 T cell receptor beta chains were all obtained from the same sample, sequenced in a study of blood T cell repertoires in COVID-19. Clones were read by immunoSEQ multiplex PCR, and TCRdb kept only the in-frame ones, dropping some. The sample records fewer than 500,000 clones, roughly nine tenths being singletons. The sequenced sample consisted of PBMCs or T cells enriched from blood (not recorded which). The receptors originated from a young woman with acute COVID-19.

The chain joins TRBV10-3 to TRBJ1-6, with a possible D match to TRBD1 (6 bases). The V end lost 8 bases, the J end lost 4 bases, and 9 bases lay between the germline ends. The CDR3 is 13 amino acids. Germline values: CDR1 ENHRY, CDR2 SYGVKD. The CDR3 reads CAISGQYNSPLHF. CDR3 DNA: TGTGCCATCTCAGGACAGTATAATTCACCCCTCCACTTT.

This clone was seen only once. The genes are TRBV27 and TRBJ2-5; 11 bases line up with TRBD1. The V gene's germline CDR1 is MNHEY and CDR2 SMNVEV (reference sequence). The CDR3 covers 17 residues. Trimming took 1 base from V and 4 from J; bases not matched to a gene: 8. The CDR3 protein is CASSLLLDRGLLETQYF. For the CDR3, the DNA is TGTGCCAGCAGTTTATTATTGGACAGGGGGCTTCTAGAGACCCAGTACTTC.

The chain is built from TRBV5-1 and TRBJ1-1, with a weak D call TRBD1 (6 bases). Deletions cut 6 bases from V and 1 base from J, with 13 bases between. Looked up from germline, CDR1 is SGHRS and CDR2 is YFSETQ. The CDR3 is 14 amino acids. CDR3: CASTIGTTNTEAFF. The DNA for the CDR3 is TGCGCCAGCACGATCGGGACAACGAACACTGAAGCTTTCTTT.

This rearrangement joins TRBV20-1 to TRBJ2-3, with 7 bases fitting TRBD2. CDR1 DFQATT and CDR2 SNEGSKA come from the germline V gene (reference sequence). CDR3 size: 11 residues. The CDR3 DNA reads TGCAGCGGGAGGCAGGAAGATACGCAGTATTTT. Translated: CSGRQEDTQYF.

Only one count was recorded for this clone. V usage is TRBV4-3 and J usage is TRBJ2-7; the D is unclear. Trimming cost V 0 bases and J 2 bases, with 8 bases left between them. Germline V gene lookup returns CDR1 LGHNA and CDR2 YSLEER. The CDR3 contains 14 residues. Here the CDR3 reads CASSQDNRAYEQYF. The CDR3 DNA sequence: TGCGCCAGCAGCCAAGATAACAGAGCCTACGAGCAGTACTTC.

This chain uses TRBV6-4 with TRBJ1-5, with TRBD1 as a possible D gene (6 bases). The germline V gene has CDR1 MRHNA and CDR2 SNTAGT. The V end lost 5 bases, the J end lost 0 bases, and 17 bases lay between the germline ends. The length of the CDR3 is 17 residues. The CDR3 here is CASSPGTHRYSNQPQHF. The CDR3 DNA is TGTGCCAGCAGTCCCGGGACACACCGATATAGCAATCAGCCCCAGCATTTT.

The CDR3 spells CAWSVLDRSYEQYF. The CDR3 DNA sequence: TGTGCCTGGAGTGTACTGGACAGGTCCTACGAGCAGTACTTC. The chain has TRBV30 and TRBJ2-7, with 7 bases matching TRBD1. This CDR3 has 14 amino acids. Losses at the gene ends were 0 bases for V and 1 base for J; bases not matched to a gene: 3. The germline CDR1 and CDR2 sequences are GTSNPN and SVGIG (reference sequence).

The chain combines TRBV4-1 with TRBJ1-1; D unclear. Per the germline V gene, CDR1 is MGHRA and CDR2 is YSYEKL. V was pared by 7 bases and J by 2 bases, with 8 bases between. The CDR3 is 12 residues long. As DNA, the CDR3 is TGCGCCAGCATAGCGGGTAACACTGAAGCTTTCTTT. Translation: CASIAGNTEAFF.

The rearrangement uses TRBV19 and TRBJ1-2, with D maybe TRBD1 (5 bases). The germline CDR1 and CDR2 sequences are LNHDA and SQIVND (reference sequence). The CDR3 runs to 14 residues. Trimming removed 3 bases at V and 3 bases at J, with 11 bases between. The CDR3 reads CASSIGGVDYGYTF. For the CDR3, the DNA is TGTGCCAGTAGTATTGGAGGGGTGGACTATGGCTACACCTTC. Supplemented by reference TRBV19 and TRBJ1-2, the full variable domain reads DGGITQSPKYLFRKEGQNVTLSCEQNLNHDAMYWYRQDPGQGLRLIYYSQIVNDFQKGDIAEGYSVSREKKESFPLTVTSAQKNPTAFYLCASSIGGVDYGYTFGSGTRLTVV.

A note on this clone: The sample holds other DNA sequences that translate to the same CDR3. The chain links TRBV10-3 to TRBJ1-4; D remains unclear. The V end was cut by 8 bases, the J end by 3 bases, with 10 bases between. The CDR3 length is 13 residues. Germline CDR1 reads ENHRY; CDR2 reads SYGVKD. The CDR3 spells CAISGTANEKLFF. The CDR3 DNA sequence: TGTGCCATCTCAGGAACAGCTAATGAAAAACTGTTTTTT.

This CDR3 reads CASRQGIISPLHF. The DNA for the CDR3 is TGTGCCAGCAGACAGGGGATTATTTCACCCCTCCACTTT. This chain connects TRBV12-3 or TRBV12-4 to TRBJ1-6, with 7 bases lining up with TRBD1. The CDR3 has 13 residues. V dropped 6 bases and J dropped 9; count of bases not matched to a gene: 5.

This clone was seen more than once but under ten times. The chain has TRBV5-5 and TRBJ1-2; weak D call: TRBD1 (5 bases). Germline V CDR1 and CDR2: SGHKS, YYEKEE (reference sequence). This CDR3 comprises 13 residues. V shed 2 bases and J shed 2 bases, with 7 bases lying between them. DNA for the CDR3: TGTGCCAGCAGCTTCTCAGGGAACTATGGCTACACCTTC. It codes for CASSFSGNYGYTF.

This chain links TRBV5-5 with TRBJ1-1; 8 positions match TRBD1. This CDR3 is built from 13 residues. Germline V gene data show CDR1 as SGHKS and CDR2 as YYEKEE (reference sequence). Unmatched junction bases numbered 6, after V lost 4 bases and J lost 7 bases. DNA for the CDR3: TGTGCCAGCAGCATAACCGGGACAGGTGAAGCTTTCTTT. It yields the protein CASSITGTGEAFF. Full variable domain (outside the CDR3, taken from reference TRBV5-5 and TRBJ1-1): DAGVTQSPTHLIKTRGQQVTLRCSPISGHKSVSWYQQVLGQGPQFIFQYYEKEERGRGNFPDRFSARQFPNYSSELNVNALLLGDSALYLCASSITGTGEAFFGQGTRLTVV.

The rearrangement joins TRBV27 to TRBJ2-7, with D possibly TRBD1 on 5 matching bases. The CDR3 covers 13 residues. V lost 2 bases and J 3 bases, leaving 8 bases between the germline ends. Germline CDR1 MNHEY, CDR2 SMNVEV (reference sequence). CDR3 nucleotides: TGTGCCAGCAGTTTAGGACACCTCTACGAGCAGTACTTC. This sequence encodes CASSLGHLYEQYF.

This chain connects TRBV30 to TRBJ2-7; tentatively, D is TRBD2 (6 bases). Germline CDR1 is GTSNPN and CDR2 is SVGIG (reference sequence). The CDR3 loop spans 15 amino acids. V was trimmed by 0 bases and J by 4 bases, leaving 16 bases between them. The DNA for the CDR3 is TGTGCCTGGAGTGTACGGTTAGCGGAGTGGTACGAGCAGTACTTC. Translation gives CAWSVRLAEWYEQYF.

The chain combines TRBV4-3 with TRBJ2-7; 11 nucleotides line up with TRBD2. The CDR3 runs to 20 residues. V dropped 1 base and J dropped 2; count of bases not matched to a gene: 16. The germline V gene has CDR1 LGHNA and CDR2 YSLEER. CDR3 amino acids: CASSQGWMGSGRAGPYEQYF. The CDR3 coding sequence is TGCGCCAGCAGCCAAGGATGGATGGGTAGCGGGAGGGCGGGACCCTACGAGCAGTACTTC.

This clone came up a few times. The J gene is TRBJ2-7, the V gene TRBV3-1 (or the pseudogene TRBV3-2); 7 bases are a match to TRBD1. CDR3 size: 14 residues. The germline gives CDR1 LGHDT, CDR2 YNNKEL (reference sequence). V was clipped by 4 bases and J by 2 bases; unmatched bases: 5. Here the CDR3 reads CASSPGTEAYEQYF. The CDR3 nucleotides read TGTGCCAGCAGCCCTGGGACAGAAGCCTACGAGCAGTACTTC.

This clone was seen once. The J gene is TRBJ2-3, the V gene TRBV28; 11 nucleotides line up with TRBD2. This CDR3 region has 15 residues. Germline V CDR1 and CDR2: MDHEN, SYDVKM. With 2 bases clipped from V and 5 bases from J, the junction kept 3 bases outside the gene matches. For the CDR3, the DNA is TGTGCCAGCAGTTTACTTAGCGGGAGGGGAGATACGCAGTATTTT. Translating it yields CASSLLSGRGDTQYF.

J is TRBJ2-6 and V is TRBV28, with D perhaps matching TRBD2 (7 bases). Germline assignment: CDR1 MDHEN and CDR2 SYDVKM. The CDR3 is made up of 18 amino acids. Trimming pared 3 bases from V and 0 bases from J, leaving 15 bases between. Written as DNA, the CDR3 is TGTGCCAGCAGTTTGGGGGGCGGGGGAGCCTCTGGGGCCAACGTCCTGACTTTC. It specifies CASSLGGGGASGANVLTF.

This clone was detected a few times. The chain joins TRBV27 to TRBJ1-1; D might be TRBD1 (5 bases). V lost 6 bases, J lost 6 bases, and 14 bases lay in between. This CDR3 comprises 13 residues. Germline V lookup: CDR1 MNHEY, CDR2 SMNVEV (reference sequence). CDR3 nucleotides: TGTGCCAGCAGCCGATGGGGGGTCCCTGAAGCTTTCTTT. The encoded protein is CASSRWGVPEAFF.

The chain uses TRBV25-1 and TRBJ1-1; TRBD1 is a possible D gene (6 bases). Germline V gene sequence: CDR1 MGHDK, CDR2 SYGVNS. V was trimmed by 5 bases and J by 4 bases, leaving 17 bases between them. The CDR3 length is 15 residues. CDR3 in amino acids: CASSRREGGRTEAFF. For the CDR3, the DNA is TGTGCCAGCAGTAGGAGGGAGGGGGGTCGCACTGAAGCTTTCTTT.

The chain has TRBV6-5 and TRBJ2-7; 11 bases are shared with TRBD2. Germline-derived CDR1 and CDR2 are MNHEY and SVGAGI. This CDR3 is built from 15 residues. V shed 5 bases, J shed 4 bases, and the junction held 7 bases outside the gene matches. This CDR3 reads CASSRTSGFGYEQYF. Here the CDR3 DNA reads TGTGCCAGCAGTCGGACTAGCGGGTTTGGGTACGAGCAGTACTTC.

The CDR3 DNA follows: TGTGCCAGCAGCTACCGACAGGGTGGGGAGCAGTACTTC. Its translation is CASSYRQGGEQYF. The gene calls are TRBV5-4 and TRBJ2-7; 7 bases line up with TRBD1. From germline, CDR1 is SGHNT and CDR2 YYREEE (reference sequence). This CDR3 region has 13 residues. Trimming removed 3 bases from V and 7 bases from J; junction bases left unmatched: 7.

This chain connects TRBV20-1 to TRBJ2-7, with D perhaps matching TRBD1 (6 bases). This CDR3 spans 13 amino acids. Trimming shortened V by 3 bases and J by 0 bases, and 9 bases separated the two germline ends. Germline CDR1 and CDR2: DFQATT and SNEGSKA (reference sequence). CDR3 sequence: CSASGTPSYEQYF. The CDR3 DNA is TGCAGTGCTAGTGGGACACCCTCCTACGAGCAGTACTTC.

This CDR3 reads CATSSGRRDQPQHF. CDR3 coding DNA: TGTGCCACCTCATCGGGGAGGAGAGATCAGCCCCAGCATTTT. The chain uses TRBV19 and TRBJ1-5; D is unclear. Germline-derived CDR1 and CDR2 are LNHDA and SQIVND (reference sequence). The V and J ends lost 10 bases and 5 bases respectively, with 18 bases between them. The CDR3 is 14 residues long.

V usage is TRBV15 and J usage is TRBJ2-3; 10 nucleotides match TRBD2. CDR1 is LNHNV and CDR2 is YYDKDF in the germline V gene (reference sequence). V lost 0 bases, J lost 2 bases, and 5 bases stayed unmatched. The CDR3 loop spans 17 amino acids. The CDR3 protein is CATSRDRSGGPTDTQYF. DNA for the CDR3: TGTGCCACCAGCAGAGATCGTAGCGGGGGGCCCACAGATACGCAGTATTTT.

This clone has more than one count but fewer than ten. This chain joins TRBV7-9 and TRBJ1-1, with TRBD1 as a possible D gene (5 bases). Between the trimmed V and J ends, which lost 3 bases and 4 bases, there was a span of 12 bases. CDR1 SEHNR and CDR2 FQNEAQ come from the germline V gene (reference sequence). This CDR3 spans 14 amino acids. CDR3 DNA: TGTGCCAGCAGCTTCGGGGGAGGGGCCACTGAAGCTTTCTTT. This codes for CASSFGGGATEAFF.